The 7 T cell receptor beta chains below come from one sample, sequenced in a study of blood T cell repertoires in COVID-19. TCRdb keeps only in-frame clones here, not all; method: immunoSEQ multiplex PCR. The table records roughly 150,000 clones, 70% to 85% of them present only once. The sequencing sample was made of peripheral blood. All receptors come from a woman between 45 and 60 years old in a cohort sampled during active or convalescent COVID-19.

The CDR3 loop reads CASSTLSDSYNQPQHF. The CDR3 region has the DNA TGTGCCAGCAGTACCTTATCGGACAGCTACAATCAGCCCCAGCATTTT. J is TRBJ1-5 and V is TRBV28; a weak D match, TRBD1 (6 bases). The CDR3 is made up of 16 amino acids. Trimming cost V 5 bases and J 3 bases, with 17 bases left between them. Germline V gene data show CDR1 as MDHEN and CDR2 as SYDVKM.

The J gene is TRBJ2-1, the V gene TRBV4-3, with 7 bases matching TRBD2. Germline V gene sequence: CDR1 LGHNA, CDR2 YSLEER. The CDR3 is 16 amino acids. Unmatched junction bases numbered 3, after V lost 0 bases and J lost 1 base. CDR3 nucleotides: TGCGCCAGCAGCCAAGATGGCGGGGGTTCCTACAATGAGCAGTTCTTC. Protein: CASSQDGGGSYNEQFF.

This chain links TRBV7-8 with TRBJ2-1, with a weak D call TRBD2 (5 bases). Deletions cut 4 bases from V and 7 bases from J, with 14 bases between. This CDR3 is 14 amino acids long. Germline assignment: CDR1 SGHVS and CDR2 FQNEAQ. The CDR3 sequence: CASSSPEGLNEQFF. In DNA form, the CDR3 reads TGTGCCAGCAGCTCCCCAGAGGGCTTGAATGAGCAGTTCTTC. Full variable domain (rest looked up from reference TRBV7-8 and TRBJ2-1): GAGVSQSPRYKVAKRGQDVALRCDPISGHVSLFWYQQALGQGPEFLTYFQNEAQLDKSGLPSDRFFAERPEGSVSTLKIQRTQQEDSAVYLCASSSPEGLNEQFFGPGTRLTVL.

V is TRBV4-3 and J is TRBJ1-3; 9 bases map to TRBD1. Germline assignment: CDR1 LGHNA and CDR2 YSLEER. The junction had 3 bases not matched to a gene; V was cut back by 1 base and J by 5 bases. The CDR3 covers 15 residues. The CDR3 DNA follows: TGCGCCAGCAGCCAAGGACAGGGGGTACGAAACACCATATATTTT. This gives the protein CASSQGQGVRNTIYF.

The chain joins TRBV19 to TRBJ1-4; D is uncertain. V gave up 6 bases and J gave up 7 bases, with 6 bases separating them. Germline V lookup: CDR1 LNHDA, CDR2 SQIVND (reference sequence). The CDR3 loop spans 11 amino acids. CDR3 bases: TGTGCCAGTAGAGCGGGTGAAAAACTGTTTTTT. Protein product: CASRAGEKLFF.

The chain combines TRBV12-3 or TRBV12-4 with TRBJ2-7; D might be TRBD2 (5 bases). The CDR3 extends over 12 amino acids. V lost 5 bases and J lost 0, with 5 bases in between. CDR3 residues: CASSTSSYEQYF. In DNA, the CDR3 is TGTGCCAGCAGTACTAGCTCCTACGAGCAGTACTTC.

The V gene is TRBV5-1, the J gene TRBJ2-3, with 7 bases lining up with TRBD1. After removal of 5 bases from V and 4 bases from J, the junction contained 4 bases not matched to a gene. The CDR3 spans 13 residues. The V gene's germline CDR1 is SGHRS and CDR2 YFSETQ. CDR3 loop: CASRRQGADTQYF. The CDR3 region has the DNA TGCGCCAGCAGACGACAGGGCGCAGATACGCAGTATTTT.